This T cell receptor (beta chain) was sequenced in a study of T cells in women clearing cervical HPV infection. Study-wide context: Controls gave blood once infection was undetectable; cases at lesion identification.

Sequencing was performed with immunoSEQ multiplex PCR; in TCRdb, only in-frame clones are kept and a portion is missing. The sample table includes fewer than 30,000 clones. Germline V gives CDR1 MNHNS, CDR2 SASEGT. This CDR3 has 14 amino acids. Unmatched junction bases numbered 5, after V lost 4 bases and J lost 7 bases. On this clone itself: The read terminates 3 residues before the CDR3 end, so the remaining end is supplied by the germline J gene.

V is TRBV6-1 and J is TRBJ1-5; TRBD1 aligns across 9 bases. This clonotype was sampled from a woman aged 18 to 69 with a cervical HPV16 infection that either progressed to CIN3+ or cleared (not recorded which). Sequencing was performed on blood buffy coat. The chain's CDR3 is CASSGTGDIQPQHF. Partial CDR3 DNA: TGTGCCAGCAGTGGGACAGGGGACATACAGCCC.